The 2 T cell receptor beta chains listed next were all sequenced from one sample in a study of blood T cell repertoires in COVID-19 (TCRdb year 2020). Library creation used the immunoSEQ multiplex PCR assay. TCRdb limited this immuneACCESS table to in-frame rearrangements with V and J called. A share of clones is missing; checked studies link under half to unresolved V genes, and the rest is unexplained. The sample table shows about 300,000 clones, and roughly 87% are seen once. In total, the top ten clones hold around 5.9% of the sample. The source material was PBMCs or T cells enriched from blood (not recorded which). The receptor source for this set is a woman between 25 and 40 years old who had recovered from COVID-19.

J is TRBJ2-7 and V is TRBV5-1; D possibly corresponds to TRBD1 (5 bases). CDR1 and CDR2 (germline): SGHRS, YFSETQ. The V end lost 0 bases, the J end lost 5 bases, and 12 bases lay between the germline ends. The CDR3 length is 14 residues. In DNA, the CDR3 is TGCGCCAGCAGCTTGGTGGTAAAAGGGGACGAGCAGTACTTC. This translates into CASSLVVKGDEQYF.

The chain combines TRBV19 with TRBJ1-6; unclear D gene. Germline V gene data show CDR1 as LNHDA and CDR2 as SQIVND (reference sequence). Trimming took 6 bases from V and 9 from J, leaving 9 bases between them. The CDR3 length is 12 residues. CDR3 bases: TGTGCCAGTAGACGGAGAGGTTCACCCCTCCACTTT. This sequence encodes CASRRRGSPLHF. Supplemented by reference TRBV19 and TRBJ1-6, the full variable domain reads DGGITQSPKYLFRKEGQNVTLSCEQNLNHDAMYWYRQDPGQGLRLIYYSQIVNDFQKGDIAEGYSVSREKKESFPLTVTSAQKNPTAFYLCASRRRGSPLHFGNGTRLTVT.